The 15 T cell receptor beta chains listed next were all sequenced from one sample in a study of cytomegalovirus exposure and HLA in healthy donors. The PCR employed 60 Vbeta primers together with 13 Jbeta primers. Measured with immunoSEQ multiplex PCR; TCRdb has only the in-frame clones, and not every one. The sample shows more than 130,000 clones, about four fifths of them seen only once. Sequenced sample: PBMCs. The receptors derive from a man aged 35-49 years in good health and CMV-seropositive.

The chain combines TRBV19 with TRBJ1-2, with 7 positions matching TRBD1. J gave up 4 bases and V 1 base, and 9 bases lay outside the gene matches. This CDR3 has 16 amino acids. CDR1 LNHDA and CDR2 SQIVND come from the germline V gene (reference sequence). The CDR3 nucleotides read TGTGCCAGTAGTATAGCTTGGGACAGAACGTCCTATGGCTACACCTTC. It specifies CASSIAWDRTSYGYTF. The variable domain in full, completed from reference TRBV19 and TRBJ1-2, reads DGGITQSPKYLFRKEGQNVTLSCEQNLNHDAMYWYRQDPGQGLRLIYYSQIVNDFQKGDIAEGYSVSREKKESFPLTVTSAQKNPTAFYLCASSIAWDRTSYGYTFGSGTRLTVV.

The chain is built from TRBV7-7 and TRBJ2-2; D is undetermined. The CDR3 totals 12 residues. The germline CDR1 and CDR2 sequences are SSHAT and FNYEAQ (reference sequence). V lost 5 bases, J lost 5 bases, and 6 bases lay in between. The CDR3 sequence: CASSQQTGELFF. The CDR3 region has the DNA TGTGCCAGCAGCCAACAAACCGGGGAGCTGTTTTTT.

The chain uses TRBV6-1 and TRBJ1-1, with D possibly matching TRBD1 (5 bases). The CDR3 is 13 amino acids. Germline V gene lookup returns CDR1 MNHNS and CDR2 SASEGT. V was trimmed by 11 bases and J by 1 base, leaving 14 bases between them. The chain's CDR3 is CAGRQWTNTEAFF. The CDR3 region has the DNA TGTGCCGGCCGACAGTGGACGAACACTGAAGCTTTCTTT.

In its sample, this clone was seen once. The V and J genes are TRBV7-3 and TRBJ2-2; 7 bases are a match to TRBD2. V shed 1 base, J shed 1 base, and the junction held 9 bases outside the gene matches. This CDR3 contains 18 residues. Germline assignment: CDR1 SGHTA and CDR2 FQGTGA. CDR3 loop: CASSLRMGGPKNTGELFF. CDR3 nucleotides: TGTGCCAGCAGCTTAAGGATGGGAGGGCCCAAGAACACCGGGGAGCTGTTTTTT. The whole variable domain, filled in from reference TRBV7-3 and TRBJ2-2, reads GAGVSQTPSNKVTEKGKYVELRCDPISGHTALYWYRQSLGQGPEFLIYFQGTGAADDSGLPNDRFFAVRPEGSVSTLKIQRTERGDSAVYLCASSLRMGGPKNTGELFFGEGSRLTVL.

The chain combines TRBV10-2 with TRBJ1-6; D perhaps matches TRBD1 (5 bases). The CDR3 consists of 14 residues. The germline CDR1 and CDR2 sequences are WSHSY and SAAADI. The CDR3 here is CASGALGVQSPLHF. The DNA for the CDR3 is TGCGCTAGCGGGGCTCTGGGCGTTCAATCACCCCTCCACTTT.

The CDR3 region is CASSIQGSPTGYTF. Here the CDR3 DNA reads TGTGCCAGTAGTATACAGGGTTCTCCTACCGGCTACACCTTC. The chain couples TRBV19 to TRBJ1-2, with D possibly matching TRBD1 (5 bases). Germline CDR1 LNHDA, CDR2 SQIVND (reference sequence). V lost 2 bases, J lost 8 bases, and 15 bases lay in between. The CDR3 length is 14 residues.

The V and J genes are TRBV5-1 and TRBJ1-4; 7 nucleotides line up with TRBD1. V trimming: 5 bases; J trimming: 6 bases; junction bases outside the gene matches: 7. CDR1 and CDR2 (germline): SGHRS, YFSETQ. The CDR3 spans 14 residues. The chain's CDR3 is CASSPGTEDEKLFF. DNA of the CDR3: TGCGCCAGCAGTCCCGGGACAGAAGATGAAAAACTGTTTTTT.

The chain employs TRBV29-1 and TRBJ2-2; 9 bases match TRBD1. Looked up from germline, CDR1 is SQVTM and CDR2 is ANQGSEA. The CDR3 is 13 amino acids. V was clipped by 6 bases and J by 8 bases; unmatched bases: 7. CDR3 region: CSVGQGNGGELFF. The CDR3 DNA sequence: TGCAGCGTGGGACAGGGAAATGGAGGGGAGCTGTTTTTT.

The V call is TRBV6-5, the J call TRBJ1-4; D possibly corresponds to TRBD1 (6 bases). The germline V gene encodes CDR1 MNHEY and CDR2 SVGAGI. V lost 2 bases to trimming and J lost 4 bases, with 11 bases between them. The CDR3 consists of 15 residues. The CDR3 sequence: CASSYTDRDNEKLFF. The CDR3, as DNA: TGTGCCAGCAGTTACACGGACAGAGATAATGAAAAACTGTTTTTT.

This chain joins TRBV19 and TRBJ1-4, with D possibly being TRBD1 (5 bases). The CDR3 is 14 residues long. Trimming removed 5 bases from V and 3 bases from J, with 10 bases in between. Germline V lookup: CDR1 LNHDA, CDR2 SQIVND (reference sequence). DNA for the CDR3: TGTGCCAGTAGTCCGACAGTCGCTAATGAAAAACTGTTTTTT. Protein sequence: CASSPTVANEKLFF.

The CDR3 DNA reads TGTGCCAGCAGCCCCTTGACAGGTCCCTACGAGCAGTACTTC. It specifies CASSPLTGPYEQYF. The genes are TRBV7-9 and TRBJ2-7; weak D call: TRBD1 (6 bases). The germline gives CDR1 SEHNR, CDR2 FQNEAQ (reference sequence). V lost 5 bases, J lost 2 bases, and 13 bases lay in between. The CDR3 is 14 residues long.

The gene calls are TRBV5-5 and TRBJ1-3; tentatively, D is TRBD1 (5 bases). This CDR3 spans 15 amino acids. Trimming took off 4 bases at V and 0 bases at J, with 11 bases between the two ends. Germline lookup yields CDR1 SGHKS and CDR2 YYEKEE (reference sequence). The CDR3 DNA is TGTGCCAGCAGCCGCGGGGACTACTCTGGAAACACCATATATTTT. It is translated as CASSRGDYSGNTIYF. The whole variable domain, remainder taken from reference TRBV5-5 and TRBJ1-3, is DAGVTQSPTHLIKTRGQQVTLRCSPISGHKSVSWYQQVLGQGPQFIFQYYEKEERGRGNFPDRFSARQFPNYSSELNVNALLLGDSALYLCASSRGDYSGNTIYFGEGSWLTVV.

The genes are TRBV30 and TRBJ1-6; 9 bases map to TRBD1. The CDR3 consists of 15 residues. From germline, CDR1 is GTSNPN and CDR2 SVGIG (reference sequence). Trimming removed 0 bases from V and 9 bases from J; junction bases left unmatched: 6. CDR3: CAWSVPGQGVSPLHF. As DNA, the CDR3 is TGTGCCTGGAGTGTACCGGGACAGGGAGTTTCACCCCTCCACTTT.

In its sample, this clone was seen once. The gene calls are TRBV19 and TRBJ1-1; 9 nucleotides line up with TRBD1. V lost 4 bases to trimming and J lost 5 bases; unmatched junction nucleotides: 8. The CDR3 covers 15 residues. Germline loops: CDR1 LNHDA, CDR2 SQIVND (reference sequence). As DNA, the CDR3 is TGTGCCAGTAGTAGCCCGGGACAGGGACGAACTGAAGCTTTCTTT. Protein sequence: CASSSPGQGRTEAFF.

CDR3 in amino acids: CASSQDMGIYEQYF. The CDR3 nucleotides read TGTGCCAGCAGCCAGGACATGGGAATCTACGAGCAGTACTTC. The chain uses TRBV11-3 and TRBJ2-7, with D possibly being TRBD1 (5 bases). The CDR3 consists of 14 residues. CDR1 and CDR2 (germline): SGHNT, YENEEA. Trimming removed 5 bases at V and 3 bases at J, with 14 bases between.